The 32 T cell receptor beta chains below come from one sample, sequenced in a study of cytomegalovirus exposure and HLA in healthy donors. PCR primers comprised 60 Vbeta and 13 Jbeta primers. Clones were read by immunoSEQ multiplex PCR, and TCRdb kept only the in-frame ones, dropping some. The table has some 150,000 clones, about 9.1% seen once; the top ten hold around 7%. Sequencing was carried out using PBMCs. These receptors were obtained from a woman aged 40 to 55 in good health and CMV-seropositive.

This clone has a handful of counts. V is TRBV5-4 and J is TRBJ1-2; TRBD1 agrees at 7 bases. CDR3 length: 12 residues. CDR1 and CDR2 from the germline V gene are SGHNT and YYREEE (reference sequence). The V and J ends lost 7 bases and 6 bases, in that order; junction bases with no gene match: 6. In DNA form, the CDR3 reads TGTGCCAGCGAGGCAGGGGGGCATGGCTACACCTTC. Its translation is CASEAGGHGYTF.

The rearrangement uses TRBV5-1 and TRBJ1-6; no reliable D call. Between the trimmed V and J ends, which lost 0 bases and 5 bases, there was a span of 9 bases. The CDR3 consists of 15 residues. CDR1 is SGHRS and CDR2 is YFSETQ in the germline V gene. CDR3 residues: CASSLGTQNNSPLHF. The CDR3 DNA sequence: TGCGCCAGCAGCTTGGGTACGCAGAATAATTCACCCCTCCACTTT.

This sequence joins TRBV11-2 and TRBJ2-1; 8 positions match TRBD2. The CDR3 is made up of 15 amino acids. CDR1 SGHAT and CDR2 FQNNGV come from the germline V gene. V lost 7 bases to trimming and J lost 6 bases; unmatched junction nucleotides: 11. In DNA, the CDR3 is TGTGCCAGCACCCCCAGGGTAGCGGGGCGCAATGAGCAGTTCTTC. Its translation is CASTPRVAGRNEQFF.

The chain is built from TRBV5-1 and TRBJ1-1; D call uncertain. This CDR3 has 13 residues. Germline CDR1 and CDR2: SGHRS and YFSETQ. V lost 0 bases to trimming and J lost 3 bases, with 6 bases between them. The CDR3 sequence: CASSLGPDTEAFF. In nucleotides, the CDR3 is TGCGCCAGCAGCTTGGGTCCCGACACTGAAGCTTTCTTT.

V gene TRBV9 combines with J gene TRBJ1-6, with unresolved D. Germline V CDR1 and CDR2: SGDLS, YYNGEE. This CDR3 has 17 amino acids. The ends were cut back, 0 bases at V and 5 bases at J, with 15 bases in the middle. The CDR3 coding sequence is TGTGCCAGCAGCGTAGGGGCAGACGGTTTTAATAATTCACCCCTCCACTTT. Translating it yields CASSVGADGFNNSPLHF.

The CDR3 sequence: CASSSGPGQGNAEQFF. CDR3 nucleotide sequence: TGCGCCAGCAGCTCGGGTCCGGGACAGGGCAACGCCGAGCAGTTCTTC. The chain couples TRBV5-1 to TRBJ2-1; 9 bases align to TRBD1. Germline V gene sequence: CDR1 SGHRS, CDR2 YFSETQ. Trimming at V came to 3 bases and at J to 10 bases, leaving 14 bases not matched to a gene. This CDR3 spans 16 amino acids.

This clone has more than one count but fewer than ten. The chain carries TRBV5-4 and TRBJ2-5; 8 nucleotides match TRBD2. The ends lost 2 bases at V and 0 bases at J; junction bases unmatched: 6. CDR1 and CDR2 (germline): SGHNT, YYREEE (reference sequence). The CDR3 runs 16 residues. CDR3 region: CASSFGGGRNQETQYF. In DNA form, the CDR3 reads TGTGCCAGCAGCTTCGGCGGGGGGCGCAACCAAGAGACCCAGTACTTC. The full variable domain, in which reference TRBV5-4 and TRBJ2-5 provide the parts outside the CDR3, is ETGVTQSPTHLIKTRGQQVTLRCSSQSGHNTVSWYQQALGQGPQFIFQYYREEENGRGNFPPRFSGLQFPNYSSELNVNALELDDSALYLCASSFGGGRNQETQYFGPGTRLLVL.

The chain uses TRBV4-2 and TRBJ2-1, with TRBD2 matching over 9 bases. There are 15 residues in the CDR3. Germline V lookup: CDR1 LGHNA, CDR2 YNFKEQ. The trim removed 4 bases at V and 8 bases at J, leaving 9 bases unmatched. The CDR3: CASSLSGGQGYEQFF. In nucleotides, the CDR3 is TGTGCCAGCAGCCTTAGCGGGGGCCAAGGTTATGAGCAGTTCTTC.

This clone was detected a few times. V and J are TRBV18 and TRBJ1-1; D is undetermined. The CDR3 is made up of 16 amino acids. Trimming removed 3 bases at V and 4 bases at J, with 18 bases between. Germline V gene data show CDR1 as KGHSH and CDR2 as LQKENI. CDR3 DNA: TGTGCCAGCTCACCCACACTACTGGGTAGGAGCACTGAAGCTTTCTTT. Its protein is CASSPTLLGRSTEAFF. The entire variable domain, with the rest obtained from reference TRBV18 and TRBJ1-1, is as follows: NAGVMQNPRHLVRRRGQEARLRCSPMKGHSHVYWYRQLPEEGLKFMVYLQKENIIDESGMPKERFSAEFPKEGPSILRIQQVVRGDSAAYFCASSPTLLGRSTEAFFGQGTRLTVV.

This clone was counted a few times. V is TRBV7-3 and J is TRBJ2-2, with 10 bases aligning to TRBD2. CDR1 SGHTA and CDR2 FQGTGA come from the germline V gene. J was trimmed by 7 bases and V by 5 bases; bases with no gene match: 4. The CDR3 has 14 residues. The CDR3 DNA reads as TGTGCCAGCAGCCAATCTAGCGGGAGCGGGGAGCTGTTTTTT. Its protein is CASSQSSGSGELFF.

The chain joins TRBV18 to TRBJ2-1; no clear D. This CDR3 has 13 amino acids. Trimming took off 2 bases at V and 3 bases at J, with 5 bases between the two ends. Germline-derived CDR1 and CDR2 are KGHSH and LQKENI. The CDR3 DNA reads TGTGCCAGCTCACCATTTATCTACAATGAGCAGTTCTTC. Translated: CASSPFIYNEQFF. Full variable domain (rest looked up from reference TRBV18 and TRBJ2-1): NAGVMQNPRHLVRRRGQEARLRCSPMKGHSHVYWYRQLPEEGLKFMVYLQKENIIDESGMPKERFSAEFPKEGPSILRIQQVVRGDSAAYFCASSPFIYNEQFFGPGTRLTVL.

The V and J genes are TRBV2 and TRBJ1-1; 10 bases are a match to TRBD1. Germline V gene sequence: CDR1 SNHLY, CDR2 FYNNEI. The CDR3 is made up of 14 amino acids. J lost 5 bases, V lost 6 bases, and 6 bases had no gene match. This chain's CDR3 is CASSPGQGRTEAFF. The CDR3 DNA follows: TGTGCCAGCAGCCCGGGACAGGGGAGGACTGAAGCTTTCTTT.

This clone was detected a few times. CDR3 protein: CASRPRQGEREKLFF. CDR3 nucleotides: TGTGCCAGTAGGCCCCGACAGGGGGAGCGTGAAAAACTGTTTTTT. This chain links TRBV19 with TRBJ1-4, with 9 bases fitting TRBD1. Germline loops: CDR1 LNHDA, CDR2 SQIVND (reference sequence). V lost 6 bases to trimming and J lost 7 bases; unmatched junction nucleotides: 9. The CDR3 is 15 amino acids. Together with reference TRBV19 and TRBJ1-4, the CDR3 gives the full variable domain: DGGITQSPKYLFRKEGQNVTLSCEQNLNHDAMYWYRQDPGQGLRLIYYSQIVNDFQKGDIAEGYSVSREKKESFPLTVTSAQKNPTAFYLCASRPRQGEREKLFFGSGTQLSVL.

The chain has TRBV2 and TRBJ1-4; D remains unclear. Germline V gene sequence: CDR1 SNHLY, CDR2 FYNNEI. This CDR3 comprises 14 residues. Trimming stripped 9 bases from V and 0 bases from J, with 11 bases between. CDR3 bases: TGTGCCAGTTTCGAACAGCCAACTAATGAAAAACTGTTTTTT. Protein sequence: CASFEQPTNEKLFF. The entire variable domain, with the rest obtained from reference TRBV2 and TRBJ1-4, is as follows: EPEVTQTPSHQVTQMGQEVILRCVPISNHLYFYWYRQILGQKVEFLVSFYNNEISEKSEIFDDQFSVERPDGSNFTLKIRSTKLEDSAMYFCASFEQPTNEKLFFGSGTQLSVL.

This clone was recorded a few times. The chain employs TRBV5-8 and TRBJ1-2, with 9 nucleotides matching TRBD1. CDR1 and CDR2 (germline): SGHTS, YDEGEE. V trimming: 3 bases; J trimming: 3 bases; junction bases outside the gene matches: 6. The CDR3 loop spans 15 amino acids. The CDR3 here is CASSSGTGRDYGYTF. DNA of the CDR3: TGTGCCAGCAGCTCAGGGACAGGGCGGGACTATGGCTACACCTTC.

Here the CDR3 reads CASSSRVAQETQYF. In DNA form, the CDR3 reads TGTGCCAGCAGCTCCAGGGTGGCCCAAGAGACCCAGTACTTC. V usage is TRBV7-9 and J usage is TRBJ2-5, with D maybe TRBD1 (5 bases). Trimming removed 4 bases from V and 1 base from J, with 10 bases in between. This CDR3 has 14 residues. Germline V gene sequence: CDR1 SEHNR, CDR2 FQNEAQ (reference sequence).

The chain recombines TRBV7-9 with TRBJ1-2, with 7 nucleotides matching TRBD1. The germline V gene encodes CDR1 SEHNR and CDR2 FQNEAQ (reference sequence). The junction had 1 base not matched to a gene; V was cut back by 2 bases and J by 1 base. The CDR3 length is 14 residues. The CDR3 region is CASSLTGDNYGYTF. The DNA for the CDR3 is TGTGCCAGCAGCTTAACAGGGGATAACTATGGCTACACCTTC.

The J gene is TRBJ2-5, the V gene TRBV18; 9 bases line up with TRBD2. The V gene's germline CDR1 is KGHSH and CDR2 LQKENI. V lost 0 bases to trimming and J lost 1 base; unmatched junction nucleotides: 0. This CDR3 region has 15 residues. The CDR3 coding sequence is TGTGCCAGCTCACCACCTAGCGGGGGCCAAGAGACCCAGTACTTC. This codes for CASSPPSGGQETQYF.

This clone was detected only a few times. The CDR3: CASSIEHRQGSNQPQHF. The CDR3 DNA is TGTGCCAGTAGTATAGAGCATAGACAGGGGAGCAATCAGCCCCAGCATTTT. This chain joins TRBV19 and TRBJ1-5; TRBD1 agrees at 8 bases. J lost 1 base, V lost 0 bases, and 5 bases had no gene match. The germline V gene encodes CDR1 LNHDA and CDR2 SQIVND (reference sequence). This CDR3 comprises 17 residues.

This chain joins TRBV6-6 and TRBJ2-5, with TRBD2 matching over 7 bases. There are 15 residues in the CDR3. Per germline, CDR1 MNHNY and CDR2 SVGAGI (reference sequence). J lost 5 bases, V lost 4 bases, and 10 bases had no gene match. The CDR3, as DNA: TGTGCCAGCAGTTCGAGCGGGGAGGGCATTGAGACCCAGTACTTC. It specifies CASSSSGEGIETQYF.

This clone has only a few counts. The chain links TRBV5-5 to TRBJ1-6; 8 bases fit TRBD1. The V segment lost 5 bases and the J segment 5 bases; nucleotides outside the gene matches: 9. The V gene's germline CDR1 is SGHKS and CDR2 YYEKEE (reference sequence). The CDR3 extends over 16 amino acids. For the CDR3, the DNA is TGTGCCAGCAGTTCACAAACAGGGGGTAATAATTCACCCCTCCACTTT. It is translated as CASSSQTGGNNSPLHF.

This sequence joins TRBV18 and TRBJ2-5; D call uncertain. The CDR3 has 13 amino acids. CDR1 is KGHSH and CDR2 is LQKENI in the germline V gene. V dropped 8 bases and J dropped 2 bases, with 12 bases sitting between them. The CDR3 here is CASAPRLQETQYF. The CDR3 DNA is TGTGCCAGCGCCCCGAGGCTGCAAGAGACCCAGTACTTC.

J is TRBJ2-1 and V is TRBV5-1, with 8 bases fitting TRBD2. This CDR3 is 16 amino acids long. With 6 bases clipped from V and 6 bases from J, the junction kept 14 bases outside the gene matches. Germline CDR1 reads SGHRS; CDR2 reads YFSETQ. The CDR3 sequence is CASTIPGTSVGNEQFF. Here the CDR3 DNA reads TGCGCCAGCACGATACCCGGGACTAGTGTGGGCAATGAGCAGTTCTTC.

The chain couples TRBV19 to TRBJ2-2; 7 positions agree with TRBD2. Looked up from germline, CDR1 is LNHDA and CDR2 is SQIVND (reference sequence). The CDR3 totals 14 residues. Unmatched junction bases numbered 4, after V lost 5 bases and J lost 4 bases. The CDR3 bases are TGTGCCAGTAGTGAAGGGAGGGCCACCGGGGAGCTGTTTTTT. It yields the protein CASSEGRATGELFF.

This chain links TRBV27 with TRBJ2-3, with a possible D match to TRBD1 (5 bases). The V gene's germline CDR1 is MNHEY and CDR2 SMNVEV (reference sequence). The CDR3 covers 15 residues. Between the trimmed V and J ends, which lost 3 bases and 3 bases, there was a span of 13 bases. The CDR3 DNA follows: TGTGCCAGCAGTTTCAAAGGGGCCCGGACAGATACGCAGTATTTT. Translation gives CASSFKGARTDTQYF.

The gene calls are TRBV29-1 and TRBJ1-2; 7 bases are shared with TRBD1. V lost 7 bases and J lost 0; bases outside the gene matches: 14. Per the germline V gene, CDR1 is SQVTM and CDR2 is ANQGSEA. This CDR3 spans 16 amino acids. The CDR3 spells CSALGGRGASNYGYTF. The CDR3 DNA sequence: TGCAGCGCCCTGGGGGGCAGGGGGGCCTCTAACTATGGCTACACCTTC.

This clone occurred a few times. Distinct nucleotide sequences in the sample also encode this CDR3. The chain is built from TRBV5-6 and TRBJ1-1; D perhaps matches TRBD1 (5 bases). The CDR3 consists of 15 residues. V was trimmed by 4 bases and J by 8 bases, leaving 21 bases between them. Per the germline V gene, CDR1 is SGHDT and CDR2 is YYEEEE. The CDR3 is CASSDSGPGRKEAFF. The CDR3 DNA is TGTGCCAGCAGCGACTCCGGCCCAGGGCGCAAAGAAGCTTTCTTT.

V and J are TRBV5-6 and TRBJ1-1; 7 bases align to TRBD1. The CDR3 consists of 14 residues. CDR1 and CDR2 from the germline V gene are SGHDT and YYEEEE. Trimming at V came to 0 bases and at J to 11 bases, leaving 10 bases not matched to a gene. CDR3 protein: CASSLAGVGGEAFF. In DNA, the CDR3 is TGTGCCAGCAGCTTGGCCGGGGTAGGGGGCGAGGCTTTCTTT. The entire variable domain, with the rest obtained from reference TRBV5-6 and TRBJ1-1, is as follows: DAGVTQSPTHLIKTRGQQVTLRCSPKSGHDTVSWYQQALGQGPQFIFQYYEEEERQRGNFPDRFSGHQFPNYSSELNVNALLLGDSALYLCASSLAGVGGEAFFGQGTRLTVV.

This chain links TRBV9 with TRBJ2-3; 9 positions agree with TRBD2. Germline CDR1 SGDLS, CDR2 YYNGEE. The J segment lost 4 bases and the V segment lost 0 bases, leaving 6 bases of the junction unmatched. The CDR3 sequence is 16 residues long. CDR3: CASSVGKRGAADTQYF. The CDR3 bases are TGTGCCAGCAGCGTAGGAAAGCGGGGGGCTGCAGATACGCAGTATTTT.

The sample holds a few counts of this clone. This chain connects TRBV6-6 to TRBJ1-1, with 9 positions matching TRBD1. Unmatched junction bases numbered 10, after V lost 6 bases and J lost 11 bases. The CDR3 extends over 13 amino acids. From germline, CDR1 is MNHNY and CDR2 SVGAGI (reference sequence). The CDR3 here is CASRDTGGERAFF. Here the CDR3 DNA reads TGTGCCAGCAGAGATACAGGGGGCGAGCGGGCTTTCTTT.

This clone was detected a few times. V and J are TRBV11-3 and TRBJ2-1, with 14 bases lining up with TRBD2. CDR1 is SGHNT and CDR2 is YENEEA in the germline V gene. The J segment lost 13 bases and the V segment lost 5 bases, leaving 7 bases of the junction unmatched. The CDR3 runs 14 residues. The CDR3 here is CASSPGLAGATQFF. CDR3 nucleotides: TGTGCCAGCAGCCCGGGACTAGCGGGGGCCACCCAGTTCTTC.

V gene TRBV4-2 combines with J gene TRBJ1-1, with TRBD1 matching 8 bases. This CDR3 is built from 12 residues. Germline V gene sequence: CDR1 LGHNA, CDR2 YNFKEQ. Trimming at V came to 4 bases and at J to 11 bases, leaving 6 bases not matched to a gene. CDR3 in amino acids: CASSRETGAAFF. CDR3 nucleotide sequence: TGTGCCAGCAGCCGTGAGACAGGGGCCGCTTTCTTT.